The present TCR beta chain was sequenced within a study of cytomegalovirus exposure and HLA in healthy donors (dated by TCRdb to between 2016 and 2019). General notes on the study: An earlier analysis of roughly 610 of the donors reported approximately 260 Gb of sequence data and 117 million unique TCR beta sequences obtained from about 179 million T cells. An early release that covered some 640 HLA-typed donors contained about 300 gigabases of sequencing data and 70 million to 100 million unique TCR sequences. Of the 300 to 400 genotyped donors, approximately 83% fell in the genetic ancestry cluster associated with self-reported Caucasian donors. The study aimed to test whether cataloging public T cell receptors could reveal signatures of past pathogen exposure. The study profiled the T cell repertoires of under 850 subjects by immunosequencing and related them to cytomegalovirus serostatus. In addition to the first cohort of approximately 670 subjects, a separate validation cohort of around 110 different subjects was used. High-throughput TCR immunosequencing, statistical association of individual TCRs with disease status, and machine learning were combined to predict cytomegalovirus infection status. A later analysis re-examined previously published TCR beta repertoires from more than 650 donors and added high-resolution HLA genotyping to investigate patterns of TCR occurrence. Rather than drawing on any new phenotypic data, the later analysis identified candidate immune exposures from TCR beta sequences and the way those sequences occurred across donors. In an earlier analysis of several hundred of the donors, high-throughput TCR beta sequencing was used to judge whether each TCR beta V gene segment behaved as functional or pseudogenic. Donor age, sex, ethnicity and CMV serostatus were compiled together with the repertoire data. A later genetic analysis used genome-wide SNP genotypes for about three fifths of the 666 donors, treating that subset as a discovery cohort. All discovery cohort repertoires had been generated using a single sequencing platform. Class I and class II HLA loci were covered by the typing at four-digit resolution. The number of donors typed differed by locus, with roughly 620-640 for A, B, C, DRB1 and DQB1, around 500 for DQA1, over 600 for DPA1, and around 430 for DPB1. Several DR-DQ haplotypes were treated as single units for association and clustering because of strong linkage in the cohort. On average, around 230,000 unique TCR beta nucleotide sequences were sequenced per donor among a few hundred genotyped donors of the cohort, with roughly 18% of those sequences being non-productive.

As for this clone: No cognate antigen has been identified for it. No per-base quality is available; no much larger clone lies one base away.

What the work shows at the level of the full study, not this receptor alone: Most CMV-associated TCR beta chains appeared to be HLA-restricted in a later analysis, and the HLA associations seemed to be driven largely by CMV exposure. In a later genetic analysis, a missense DCLRE1C variant was associated with V-gene and J-gene trimming of TCR beta chains, and the association was replicated in an independent cohort. Compared with the approximately 670-donor mean, donors in an Asian-associated ancestry cluster had fewer N-insertions in productive TCRs, according to a later genetic analysis. The study gave a list of 150 to 200 TCR beta chains associated with cytomegalovirus. A further reported finding was that TCR beta sequences accurately predicted the HLA-A and HLA-B alleles for most subjects in the first cohort. Correlated functional status among segregating V segments might be attributable to linkage disequilibrium, but an unknown experimental factor could not be ruled out. A later analysis associated 17,000 or so TCR beta sequences with specific HLA alleles at a false discovery rate of 0.05. Cytomegalovirus status was reported to be diagnosed by the classifier with high specificity and sensitivity in both the original and validation cohorts. In this cohort, only TCR beta chains were sequenced, and detectable features were limited by the absence of alpha or paired-chain data. Assigning TCR associations to individual alleles was difficult when HLA alleles, especially DR and DQ, strongly co-occurred. In a later analysis, several top co-occurrence clusters were reported to appear linked to parvovirus B19, influenza, CMV and Epstein-Barr virus. In vitro tests confirmed that a few of the cytomegalovirus-associated TCR beta chains recognize cytomegalovirus antigens. A group of highly shared sequence variants was considered likely to be a technical artifact of the sequencing pipeline. Some IMGT-functional V segments, including TRBV6-2 and TRBV6-3, could not be told apart with the 87-base-pair reads, so those segments were excluded. In a later analysis, HLA-associated TCR beta chains showed more clonal expansion and lower generation probabilities than non-associated chains that were equally common. Immune exposure information for the cohort was limited to CMV serostatus. Across donors, most TCR sequences were observed very rarely, whereas some public TCRs were present in many individuals. According to the authors, the approach could potentially be generalized to other disease states and immunological phenotypes. In a later analysis, TCR association rates were found to vary across HLA loci, with the most associated TCRs seen for DRB1 alleles and the fewest for HLA-C alleles. Because counts were too low, 15 to 20 rarely observed V segments, including chromosome 9 orphons, were excluded from the earlier analysis of around 590 of the donors. Presence/absence analyses assumed roughly uniform sequencing depth across donors, an assumption that may not hold. Broadly in line with IMGT annotations, most TCR beta V segments showed up in productive rearrangements about 87% or about 30% of the time in an earlier analysis of a few hundred of the donors. Because HLA typing was unavailable for some donors at each locus, only the typed subset was used in association tests.

Sequences SGHRS (CDR1) and YFSETQ (CDR2) are obtained from the germline V gene. Trimming takes 4 bases off V and 6 bases off J; junction bases not matched to a gene: 12. The CDR3 covers 16 residues, taking in both the cysteine and the phenylalanine. Just the 48-base CDR3 DNA is kept, in frame starting at base 1. In total, roughly 670 healthy bone marrow donors made up the cohort. Cohort members were all nominally healthy when sampled, although unrecorded immune exposures were likely present. The donor tested CMV seronegative, placing the donor among the roughly 350 seronegative members of the cohort. Every donor gave a peripheral blood sample, and the peripheral blood mononuclear cells from that sample were used for TCR beta sequencing. The Qiagen DNeasy Blood Extraction Kit was used to extract genomic DNA from the blood cell samples. The library was prepared using the immunoSEQ multiplex PCR assay. The multiplex PCR relied on a mix of 60 forward primers for TCR Vbeta segments and 13 reverse primers for TCR Jbeta segments. The CDR3 region of rearranged TCR beta genes was amplified from genomic DNA by a multiplex PCR assay. On the Illumina HiSeq System, the amplified TCR beta libraries were sequenced as 87-base-pair reads. As for the authors' bioinformatics: A later analysis counted about 80 million unique TCR beta chains across the 690 or so repertoires, and roughly 10 million of these chains were shared by at least two donors. Raw reads were error-corrected and collapsed into unique sequences with a nearest-neighbor algorithm that merged closely related sequences to remove PCR and sequencing errors. Alignment of CDR3 sequences to IMGT reference sequences was used to assign V, D and J gene segments. For a sequence to be retained, at least a six-nucleotide match to both a V gene segment and a J gene segment was required. A rearrangement was called productive if the CDR3 had no stop codons and remained in frame with V and J, and every other rearrangement was called non-productive. CDR3 was defined by IMGT convention, running from the second conserved V-encoded cysteine to the conserved J-encoded phenylalanine. The earlier analysis of roughly 590 of the donors excluded sequences that lacked an unambiguous match to a single V gene segment. An earlier analysis of 587 of the donors called V segments functional above 56.7% productive rearrangements and segregating when the between-donor standard deviation exceeded 5%. A statistical classification framework was built to diagnose cytomegalovirus status from the catalog of TCR beta chain sequences. In a later analysis, TCR nucleotide sequences were compared against IMGT/GENE-DB human TR gene sequences so that V and J genes could be assigned. Using the TCRdist pipeline, a later analysis assigned CDR3 sequences along with most-parsimonious VDJ recombination scenarios. In a later analysis, each TCR beta chain was defined by its CDR3 amino acid sequence together with its V-gene family, and reads without a unique V-gene family were excluded. To address suspected cross-contamination and a sequencing artifact, a later analysis removed 592 highly shared, low-generation-probability nucleotide sequences. In a later analysis, a clonal expansion index for each public chain was calculated from normalized within-repertoire ranks of inferred template counts. Generation probabilities in a later analysis came from a VDJ recombination model fitted to out-of-frame rearrangements, and those results were checked against IGoR. In a later analysis, hypergeometric tests were used to score TCR-TCR, TCR-HLA and TCR-CMV co-occurrence, with a repertoire-size bias correction applied to TCR pairs. False discovery rates were estimated in a later analysis by permuting HLA or CMV assignments 20 times. In a later analysis, co-occurring TCRs were grouped with DBSCAN, and TCRdist sequence similarity was added when clustering was performed within HLA-allele-positive subsets. Repertoires with fewer than 30,000 or more than 120,000 public chains, plus five repertoires with anomalous nucleotide sharing, were excluded from co-occurrence clustering. In its TCRdb copy, this immuneACCESS table keeps in-frame sequences only and misses some clones. Where compared with another copy, unresolved V genes explain less than half of these, and the others have no known cause. That table gives V, J and clone size, and the DNA gave D and trimming. The sample table lists about 170,000 clones, roughly 80% of them with a count of one. About 2.4% of the sample lies in the top ten.

The V gene is TRBV5-1 and the J gene is TRBJ1-2, with 10 bases aligning to TRBD1. This TCR was recovered from a male donor in good health and CMV-seronegative. The sequenced material came from PBMCs. The base sequence is TGCGCCAGCAGCACTGGACAGGGGGTCTATTATCATGGCTACACCTTC. Its translation is CASSTGQGVYYHGYTF.